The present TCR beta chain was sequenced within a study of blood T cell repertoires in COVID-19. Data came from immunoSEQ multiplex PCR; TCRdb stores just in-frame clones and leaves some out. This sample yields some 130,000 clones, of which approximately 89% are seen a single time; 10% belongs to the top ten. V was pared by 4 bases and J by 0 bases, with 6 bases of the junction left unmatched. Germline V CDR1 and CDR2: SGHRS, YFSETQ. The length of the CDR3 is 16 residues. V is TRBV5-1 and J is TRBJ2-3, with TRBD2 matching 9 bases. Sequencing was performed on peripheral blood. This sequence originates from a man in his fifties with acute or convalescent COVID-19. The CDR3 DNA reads TGCGCCAGCAGCCACGGACTAGCGCTTAGCACAGATACGCAGTATTTT. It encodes CASSHGLALSTDTQYF.